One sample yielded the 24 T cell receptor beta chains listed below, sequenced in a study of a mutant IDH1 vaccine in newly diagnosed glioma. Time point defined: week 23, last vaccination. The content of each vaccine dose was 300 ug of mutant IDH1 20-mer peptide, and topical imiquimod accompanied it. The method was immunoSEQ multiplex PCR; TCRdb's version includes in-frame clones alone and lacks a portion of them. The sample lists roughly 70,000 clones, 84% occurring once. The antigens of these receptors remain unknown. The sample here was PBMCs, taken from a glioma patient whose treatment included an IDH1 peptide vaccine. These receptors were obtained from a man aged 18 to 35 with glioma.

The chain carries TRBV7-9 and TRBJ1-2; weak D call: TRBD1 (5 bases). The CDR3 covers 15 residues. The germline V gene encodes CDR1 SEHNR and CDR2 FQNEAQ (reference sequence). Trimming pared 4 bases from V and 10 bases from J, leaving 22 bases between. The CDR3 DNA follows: TGTGCCAGCAGCTCATTCCGGGACCGGAATGGACTCTACACCTTC. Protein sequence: CASSSFRDRNGLYTF.

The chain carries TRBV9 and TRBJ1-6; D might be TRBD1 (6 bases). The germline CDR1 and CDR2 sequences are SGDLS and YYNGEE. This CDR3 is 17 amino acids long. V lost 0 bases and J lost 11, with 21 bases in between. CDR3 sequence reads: CASSVDARGMEWAPLHF. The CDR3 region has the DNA TGTGCCAGCAGCGTAGACGCCAGGGGTATGGAGTGGGCACCCCTCCACTTT. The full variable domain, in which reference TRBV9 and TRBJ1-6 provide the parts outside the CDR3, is DSGVTQTPKHLITATGQRVTLRCSPRSGDLSVYWYQQSLDQGLQFLIQYYNGEERAKGNILERFSAQQFPDLHSELNLSSLELGDSALYFCASSVDARGMEWAPLHFGNGTRLTVT.

For the CDR3, the DNA is TGCGCCAGCAGCAGGAGATCTACCGCAACTAATGAAAAACTGTTTTTT. Translating it yields CASSRRSTATNEKLFF. This chain connects TRBV5-1 to TRBJ1-4; D uncertain. This CDR3 region has 16 residues. The germline V gene has CDR1 SGHRS and CDR2 YFSETQ. Trimming left V 4 bases short and J 0 bases short, with 13 bases between.

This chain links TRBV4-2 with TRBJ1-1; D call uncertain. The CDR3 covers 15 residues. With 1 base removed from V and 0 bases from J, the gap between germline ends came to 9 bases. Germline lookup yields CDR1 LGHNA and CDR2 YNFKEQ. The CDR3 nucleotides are TGTGCCAGCAGCCAAGCGAGGGCCATGAACACTGAAGCTTTCTTT. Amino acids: CASSQARAMNTEAFF.

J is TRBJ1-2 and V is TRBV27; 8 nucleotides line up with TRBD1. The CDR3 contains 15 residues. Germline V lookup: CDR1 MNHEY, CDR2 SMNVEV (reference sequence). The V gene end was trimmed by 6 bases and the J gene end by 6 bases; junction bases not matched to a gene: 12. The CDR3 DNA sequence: TGTGCCAGCAGCCGGGGACAGGCCCATCGGGATGGCTACACCTTC. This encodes CASSRGQAHRDGYTF.

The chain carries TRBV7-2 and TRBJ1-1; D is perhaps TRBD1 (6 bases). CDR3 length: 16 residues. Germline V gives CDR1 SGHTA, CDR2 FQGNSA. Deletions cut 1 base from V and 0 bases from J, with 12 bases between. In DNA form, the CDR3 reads TGTGCCAGCAGCTTAGGGGGGCGACGTCTGAACACTGAAGCTTTCTTT. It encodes CASSLGGRRLNTEAFF.

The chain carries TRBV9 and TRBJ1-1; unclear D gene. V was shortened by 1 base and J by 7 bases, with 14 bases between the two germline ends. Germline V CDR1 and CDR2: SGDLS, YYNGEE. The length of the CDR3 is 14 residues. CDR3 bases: TGTGCCAGCAGCGTAACACATCTTGGAGTTGAAGCTTTCTTT. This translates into CASSVTHLGVEAFF.

The CDR3 protein is CASSKQAISSGANVLTF. The CDR3 bases are TGTGCCAGCAGCAAACAGGCGATCAGCTCTGGGGCCAACGTCCTGACTTTC. The chain is built from TRBV2 and TRBJ2-6; D perhaps matches TRBD1 (5 bases). CDR1 and CDR2 from the germline V gene are SNHLY and FYNNEI. The CDR3 loop spans 17 amino acids. V was shortened by 6 bases and J by 0 bases, with 15 bases between the two germline ends.

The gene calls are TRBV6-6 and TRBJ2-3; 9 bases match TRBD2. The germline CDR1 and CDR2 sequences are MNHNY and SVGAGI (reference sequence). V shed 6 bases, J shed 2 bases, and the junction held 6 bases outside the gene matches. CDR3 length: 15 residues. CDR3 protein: CASRTRTSDTDTQYF. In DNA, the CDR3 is TGTGCCAGCAGGACCCGGACTAGCGACACAGATACGCAGTATTTT.

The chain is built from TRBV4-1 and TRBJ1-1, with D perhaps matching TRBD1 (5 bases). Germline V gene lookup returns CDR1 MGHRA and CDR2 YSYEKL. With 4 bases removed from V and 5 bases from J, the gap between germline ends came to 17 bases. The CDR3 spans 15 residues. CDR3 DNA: TGCGCCAGCAGCCTCCAGGGTTCACTGGGAACTGAAGCTTTCTTT. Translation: CASSLQGSLGTEAFF.

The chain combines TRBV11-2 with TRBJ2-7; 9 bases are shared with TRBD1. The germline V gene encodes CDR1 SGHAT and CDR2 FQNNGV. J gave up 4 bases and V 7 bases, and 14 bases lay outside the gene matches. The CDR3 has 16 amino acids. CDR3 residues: CASTTVRGQGRYEQYF. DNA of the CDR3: TGTGCCAGCACCACCGTTAGGGGACAGGGCCGGTACGAGCAGTACTTC.

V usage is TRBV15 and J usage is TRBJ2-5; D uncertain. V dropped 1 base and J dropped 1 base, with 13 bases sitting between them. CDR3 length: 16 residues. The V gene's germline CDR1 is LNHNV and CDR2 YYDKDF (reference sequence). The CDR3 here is CATSRVPRRPQETQYF. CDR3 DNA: TGTGCCACCAGCAGAGTTCCTAGAAGGCCCCAAGAGACCCAGTACTTC.

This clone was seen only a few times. In DNA form, the CDR3 reads TGCGCCAGCAGCCAAGGAGGAGGCAGACCTAGCAATCAGCCCCAGCATTTT. Translation gives CASSQGGGRPSNQPQHF. The genes are TRBV4-1 and TRBJ1-5; no reliable D call. Per germline, CDR1 MGHRA and CDR2 YSYEKL. V was pared by 1 base and J by 0 bases, with 13 bases between. This CDR3 has 17 amino acids.

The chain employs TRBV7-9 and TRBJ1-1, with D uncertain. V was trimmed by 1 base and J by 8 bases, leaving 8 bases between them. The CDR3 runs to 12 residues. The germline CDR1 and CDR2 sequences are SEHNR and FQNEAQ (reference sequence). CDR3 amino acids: CASSLVSAEAFF. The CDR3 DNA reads TGTGCCAGCAGCTTAGTATCAGCCGAAGCTTTCTTT.

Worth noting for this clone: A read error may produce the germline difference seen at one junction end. The CDR3 region is CASSLAGGEVLANTGELFF. The CDR3, as DNA: TGCGCCAGCAGTTTGGCGGGGGGCGAGGTTCTCGCGAACACCGGGGAGCTGTTTTTT. The chain combines TRBV5-1 with TRBJ2-2; 8 bases fit TRBD2. Looked up from germline, CDR1 is SGHRS and CDR2 is YFSETQ. This CDR3 has 19 amino acids. Supplemented by reference TRBV5-1 and TRBJ2-2, the full variable domain reads KAGVTQTPRYLIKTRGQQVTLSCSPISGHRSVSWYQQTPGQGLQFLFEYFSETQRNKGNFPGRFSGRQFSNSRSEMNVSTLELGDSALYLCASSLAGGEVLANTGELFFGEGSRLTVL.

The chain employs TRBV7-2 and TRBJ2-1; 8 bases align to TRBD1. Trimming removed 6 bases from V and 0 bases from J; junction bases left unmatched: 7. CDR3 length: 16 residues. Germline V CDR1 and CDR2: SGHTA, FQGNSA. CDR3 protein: CASSRDRGSSYNEQFF. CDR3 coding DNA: TGTGCCAGCAGTCGTGACAGGGGAAGCTCCTACAATGAGCAGTTCTTC.

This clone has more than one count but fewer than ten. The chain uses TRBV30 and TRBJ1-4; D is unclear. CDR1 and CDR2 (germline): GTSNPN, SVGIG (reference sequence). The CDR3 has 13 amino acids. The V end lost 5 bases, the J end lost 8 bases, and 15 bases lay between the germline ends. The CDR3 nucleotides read TGTGCCTGGGACAAGGGATTGGGCGAAAAACTGTTTTTT. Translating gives CAWDKGLGEKLFF. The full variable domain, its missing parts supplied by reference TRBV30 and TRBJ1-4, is SQTIHQWPATLVQPVGSPLSLECTVEGTSNPNLYWYRQAAGRGLQLLFYSVGIGQISSEVPQNLSASRPQDRQFILSSKKLLLSDSGFYLCAWDKGLGEKLFFGSGTQLSVL.

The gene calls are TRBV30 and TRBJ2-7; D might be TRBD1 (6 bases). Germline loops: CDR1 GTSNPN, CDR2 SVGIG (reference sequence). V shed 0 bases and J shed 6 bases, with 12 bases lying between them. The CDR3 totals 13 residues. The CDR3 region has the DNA TGTGCCTGGAGTGTGGGGGTAGGGGGCGAGCAGTACTTC. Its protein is CAWSVGVGGEQYF.

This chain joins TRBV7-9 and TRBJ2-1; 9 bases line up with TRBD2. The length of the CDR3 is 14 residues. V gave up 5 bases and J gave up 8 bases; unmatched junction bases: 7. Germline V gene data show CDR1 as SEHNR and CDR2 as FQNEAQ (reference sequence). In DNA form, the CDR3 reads TGTGCCAGCAGCGCGGGACTAGCTCCCGATGAGCAGTTCTTC. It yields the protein CASSAGLAPDEQFF.

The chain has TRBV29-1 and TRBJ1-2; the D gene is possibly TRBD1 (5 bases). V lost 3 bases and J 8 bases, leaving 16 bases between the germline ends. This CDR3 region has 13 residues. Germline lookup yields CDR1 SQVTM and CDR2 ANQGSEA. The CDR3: CSVDGAGGEGYTF. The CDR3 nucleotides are TGCAGCGTTGACGGGGCCGGGGGAGAGGGCTACACCTTC. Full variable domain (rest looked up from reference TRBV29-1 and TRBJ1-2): SAVISQKPSRDICQRGTSLTIQCQVDSQVTMMFWYRQQPGQSLTLIATANQGSEATYESGFVIDKFPISRPNLTFSTLTVSNMSPEDSSIYLCSVDGAGGEGYTFGSGTRLTVV.

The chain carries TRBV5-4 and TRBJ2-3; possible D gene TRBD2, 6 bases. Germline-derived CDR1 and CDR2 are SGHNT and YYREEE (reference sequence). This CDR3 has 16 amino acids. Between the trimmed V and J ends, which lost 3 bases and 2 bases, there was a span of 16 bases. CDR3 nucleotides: TGTGCCAGCAGCTCTGGCGGGGCATCTAACACAGATACGCAGTATTTT. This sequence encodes CASSSGGASNTDTQYF.

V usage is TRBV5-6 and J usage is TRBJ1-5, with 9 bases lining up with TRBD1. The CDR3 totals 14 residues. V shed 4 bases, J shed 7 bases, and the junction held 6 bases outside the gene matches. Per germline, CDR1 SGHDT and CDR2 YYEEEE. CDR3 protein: CASSAGTGTQPQHF. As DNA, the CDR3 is TGTGCCAGCAGCGCCGGGACAGGGACCCAGCCCCAGCATTTT.

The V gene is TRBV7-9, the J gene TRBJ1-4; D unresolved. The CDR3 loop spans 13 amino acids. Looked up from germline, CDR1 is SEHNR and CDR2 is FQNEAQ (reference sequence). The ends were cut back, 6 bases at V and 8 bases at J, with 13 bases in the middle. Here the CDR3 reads CASRTTDGEKLFF. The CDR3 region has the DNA TGTGCCAGCAGGACAACCGACGGGGAAAAACTGTTTTTT.

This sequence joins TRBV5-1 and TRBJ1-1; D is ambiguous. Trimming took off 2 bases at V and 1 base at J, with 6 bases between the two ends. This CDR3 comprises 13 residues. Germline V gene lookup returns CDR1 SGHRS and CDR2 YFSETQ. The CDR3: CASSLSANTEAFF. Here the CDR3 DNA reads TGCGCCAGCAGCTTAAGCGCGAACACTGAAGCTTTCTTT.